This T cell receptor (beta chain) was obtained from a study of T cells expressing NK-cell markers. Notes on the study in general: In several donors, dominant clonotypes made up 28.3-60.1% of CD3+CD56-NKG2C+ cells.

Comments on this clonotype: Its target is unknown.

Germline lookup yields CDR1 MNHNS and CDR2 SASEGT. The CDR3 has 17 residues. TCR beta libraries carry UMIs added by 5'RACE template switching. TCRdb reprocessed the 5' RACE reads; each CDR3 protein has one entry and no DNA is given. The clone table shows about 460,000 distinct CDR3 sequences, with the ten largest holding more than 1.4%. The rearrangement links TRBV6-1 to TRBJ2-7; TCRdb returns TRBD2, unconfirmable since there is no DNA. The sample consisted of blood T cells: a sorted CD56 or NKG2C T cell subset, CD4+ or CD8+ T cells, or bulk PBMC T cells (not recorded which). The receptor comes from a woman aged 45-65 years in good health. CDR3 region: CASSGTSGSPSSYEQYF.